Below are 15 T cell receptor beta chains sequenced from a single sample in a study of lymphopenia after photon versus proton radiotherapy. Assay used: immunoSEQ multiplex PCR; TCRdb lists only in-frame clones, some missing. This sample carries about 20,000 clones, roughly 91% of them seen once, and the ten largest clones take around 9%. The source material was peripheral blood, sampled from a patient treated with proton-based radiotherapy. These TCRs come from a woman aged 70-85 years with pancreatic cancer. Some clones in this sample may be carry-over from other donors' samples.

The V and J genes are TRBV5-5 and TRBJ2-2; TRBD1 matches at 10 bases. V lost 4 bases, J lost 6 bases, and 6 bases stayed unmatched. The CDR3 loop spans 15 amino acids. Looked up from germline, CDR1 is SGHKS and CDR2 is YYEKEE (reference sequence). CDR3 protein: CASSLTGTGAGELFF. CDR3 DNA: TGTGCCAGCAGCCTTACCGGGACAGGGGCCGGGGAGCTGTTTTTT.

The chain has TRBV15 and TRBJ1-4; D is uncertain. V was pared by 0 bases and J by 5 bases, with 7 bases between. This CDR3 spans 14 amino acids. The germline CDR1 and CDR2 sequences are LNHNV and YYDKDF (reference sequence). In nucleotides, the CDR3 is TGTGCCACCAGCAGAGATCGCCCAAATGAAAAACTGTTTTTT. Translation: CATSRDRPNEKLFF.

The CDR3 sequence is CASSTGQGYSNQPQHF. The CDR3, as DNA: TGTGCCAGCTCAACTGGACAGGGCTATAGCAATCAGCCCCAGCATTTT. The chain joins TRBV28 to TRBJ1-5, with 8 nucleotides matching TRBD1. The V segment lost 8 bases and the J segment 0 bases; nucleotides outside the gene matches: 9. Germline CDR1 is MDHEN and CDR2 is SYDVKM. The CDR3 is 16 residues long.

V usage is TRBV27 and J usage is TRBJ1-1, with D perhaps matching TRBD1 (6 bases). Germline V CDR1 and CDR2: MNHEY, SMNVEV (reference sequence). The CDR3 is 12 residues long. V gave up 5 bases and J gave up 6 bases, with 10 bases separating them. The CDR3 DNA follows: TGTGCCAGCAGTCCCGGACAGTCTGAAGCTTTCTTT. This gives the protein CASSPGQSEAFF.

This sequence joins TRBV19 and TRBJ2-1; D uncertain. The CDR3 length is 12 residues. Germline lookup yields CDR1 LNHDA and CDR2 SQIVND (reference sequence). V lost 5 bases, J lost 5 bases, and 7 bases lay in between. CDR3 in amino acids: CASSGINNEQFF. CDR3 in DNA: TGTGCCAGTAGTGGTATAAACAATGAGCAGTTCTTC.

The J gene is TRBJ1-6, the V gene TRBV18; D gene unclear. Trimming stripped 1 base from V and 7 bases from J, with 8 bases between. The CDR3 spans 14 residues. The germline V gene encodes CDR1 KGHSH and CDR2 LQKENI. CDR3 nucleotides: TGTGCCAGCTCACCACGGGATACGAATTCACCCCTCCACTTT. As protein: CASSPRDTNSPLHF. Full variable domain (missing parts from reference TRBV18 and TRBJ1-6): NAGVMQNPRHLVRRRGQEARLRCSPMKGHSHVYWYRQLPEEGLKFMVYLQKENIIDESGMPKERFSAEFPKEGPSILRIQQVVRGDSAAYFCASSPRDTNSPLHFGNGTRLTVT.

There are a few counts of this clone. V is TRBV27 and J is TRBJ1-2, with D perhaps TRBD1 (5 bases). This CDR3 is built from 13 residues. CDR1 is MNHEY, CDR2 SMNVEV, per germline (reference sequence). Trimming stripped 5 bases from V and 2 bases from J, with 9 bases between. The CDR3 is CASSVRQNYGYTF. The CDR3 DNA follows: TGTGCCAGCAGTGTCCGACAGAACTATGGCTACACCTTC.

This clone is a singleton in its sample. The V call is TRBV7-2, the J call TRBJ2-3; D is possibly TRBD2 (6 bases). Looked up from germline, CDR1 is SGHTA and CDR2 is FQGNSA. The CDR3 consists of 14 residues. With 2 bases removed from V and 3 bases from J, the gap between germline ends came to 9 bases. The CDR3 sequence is CASSLSGSTDTQYF. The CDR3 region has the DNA TGTGCCAGCAGCTTAAGCGGGTCGACAGATACGCAGTATTTT. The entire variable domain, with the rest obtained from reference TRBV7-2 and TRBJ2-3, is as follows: GAGVSQSPSNKVTEKGKDVELRCDPISGHTALYWYRQSLGQGLEFLIYFQGNSAPDKSGLPSDRFSAERTGGSVSTLTIQRTQQEDSAVYLCASSLSGSTDTQYFGPGTRLTVL.

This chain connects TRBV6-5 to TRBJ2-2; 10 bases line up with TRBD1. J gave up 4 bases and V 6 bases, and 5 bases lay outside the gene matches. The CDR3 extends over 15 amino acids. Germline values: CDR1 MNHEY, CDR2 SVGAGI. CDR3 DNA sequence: TGTGCCAGCAGCGACAGGGGGCGCGGCACCGGGGAGCTGTTTTTT. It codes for CASSDRGRGTGELFF.

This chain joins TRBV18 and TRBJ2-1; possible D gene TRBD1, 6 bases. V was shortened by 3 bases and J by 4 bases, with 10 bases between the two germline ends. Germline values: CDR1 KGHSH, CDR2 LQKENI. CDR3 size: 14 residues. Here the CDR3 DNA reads TGTGCCAGCTCACCCGACAGGCTTTACAATGAGCAGTTCTTC. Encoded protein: CASSPDRLYNEQFF. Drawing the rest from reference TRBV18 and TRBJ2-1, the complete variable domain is NAGVMQNPRHLVRRRGQEARLRCSPMKGHSHVYWYRQLPEEGLKFMVYLQKENIIDESGMPKERFSAEFPKEGPSILRIQQVVRGDSAAYFCASSPDRLYNEQFFGPGTRLTVL.

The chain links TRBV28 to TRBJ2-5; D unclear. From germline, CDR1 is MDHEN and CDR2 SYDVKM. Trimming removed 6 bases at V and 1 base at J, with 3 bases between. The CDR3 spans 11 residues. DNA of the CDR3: TGTGCCAGCAGGCTCCAAGAGACCCAGTACTTC. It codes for CASRLQETQYF.

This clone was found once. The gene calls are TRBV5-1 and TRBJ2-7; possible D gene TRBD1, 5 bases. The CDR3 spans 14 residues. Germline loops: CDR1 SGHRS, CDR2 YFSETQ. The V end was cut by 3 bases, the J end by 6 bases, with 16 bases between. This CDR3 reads CASSWTNGALEQYF. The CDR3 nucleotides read TGCGCCAGCAGCTGGACCAATGGGGCCCTCGAGCAGTACTTC.

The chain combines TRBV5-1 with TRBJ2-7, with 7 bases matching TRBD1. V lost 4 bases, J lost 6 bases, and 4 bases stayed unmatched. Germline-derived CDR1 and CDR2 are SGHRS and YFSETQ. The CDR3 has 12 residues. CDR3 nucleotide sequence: TGCGCCAGCAGCCGGGACAGTACCGAGCAGTACTTC. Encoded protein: CASSRDSTEQYF.

The chain's CDR3 is CASSIDRDQPQHF. CDR3 bases: TGTGCCAGTAGTATAGATAGGGATCAGCCCCAGCATTTT. V and J are TRBV19 and TRBJ1-5; the D is unclear. V was pared by 0 bases and J by 5 bases, with 5 bases between. CDR3 length: 13 amino acids. Germline CDR1 reads LNHDA; CDR2 reads SQIVND (reference sequence). Based on the CDR3 plus reference TRBV19 and TRBJ1-5, the full variable domain is DGGITQSPKYLFRKEGQNVTLSCEQNLNHDAMYWYRQDPGQGLRLIYYSQIVNDFQKGDIAEGYSVSREKKESFPLTVTSAQKNPTAFYLCASSIDRDQPQHFGDGTRLSIL.

CDR3 sequence (DNA): TGCGCCAGCAGCTTGGGGCAGTCAGTAGAAAAACTGTTTTTT. Translation gives CASSLGQSVEKLFF. The rearrangement links TRBV5-1 to TRBJ1-4; D is uncertain. The germline CDR1 and CDR2 sequences are SGHRS and YFSETQ. This CDR3 is 14 amino acids long. V dropped 0 bases and J dropped 8 bases, with 11 bases sitting between them.